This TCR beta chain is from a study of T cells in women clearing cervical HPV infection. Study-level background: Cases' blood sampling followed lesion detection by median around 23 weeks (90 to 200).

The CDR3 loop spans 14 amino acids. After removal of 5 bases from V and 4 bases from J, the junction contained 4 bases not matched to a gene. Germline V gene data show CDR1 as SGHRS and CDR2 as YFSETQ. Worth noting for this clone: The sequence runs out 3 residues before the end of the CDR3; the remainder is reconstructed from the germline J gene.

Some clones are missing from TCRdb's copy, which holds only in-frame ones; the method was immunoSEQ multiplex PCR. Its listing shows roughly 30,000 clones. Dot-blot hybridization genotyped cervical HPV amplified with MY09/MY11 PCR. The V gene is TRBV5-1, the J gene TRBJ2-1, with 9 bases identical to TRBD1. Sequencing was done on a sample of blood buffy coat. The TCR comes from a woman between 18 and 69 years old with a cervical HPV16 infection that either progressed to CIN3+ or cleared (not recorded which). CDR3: CASSGGTGYNEQFF. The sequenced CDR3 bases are TGCGCCAGCAGTGGCGGGACAGGGTACAATGAG.